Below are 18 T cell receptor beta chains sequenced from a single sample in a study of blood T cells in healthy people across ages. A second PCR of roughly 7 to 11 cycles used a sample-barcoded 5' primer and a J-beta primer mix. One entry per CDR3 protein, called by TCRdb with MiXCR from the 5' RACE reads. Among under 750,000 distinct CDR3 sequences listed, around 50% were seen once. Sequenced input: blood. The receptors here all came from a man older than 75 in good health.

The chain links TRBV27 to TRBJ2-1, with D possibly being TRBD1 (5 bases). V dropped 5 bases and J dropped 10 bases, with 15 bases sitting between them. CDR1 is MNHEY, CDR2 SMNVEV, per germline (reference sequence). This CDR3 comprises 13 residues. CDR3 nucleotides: TGTGCCAGCAGTCCCCTCGACAGCTACGAGCAGTTCTTC. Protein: CASSPLDSYEQFF.

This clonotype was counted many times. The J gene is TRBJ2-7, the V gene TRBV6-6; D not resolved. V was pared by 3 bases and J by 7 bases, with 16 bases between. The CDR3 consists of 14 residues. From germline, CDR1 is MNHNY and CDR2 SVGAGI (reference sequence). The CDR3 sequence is CASSYFGPSWEQYF. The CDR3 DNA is TGTGCCAGCAGTTATTTCGGGCCAAGTTGGGAGCAGTACTTC.

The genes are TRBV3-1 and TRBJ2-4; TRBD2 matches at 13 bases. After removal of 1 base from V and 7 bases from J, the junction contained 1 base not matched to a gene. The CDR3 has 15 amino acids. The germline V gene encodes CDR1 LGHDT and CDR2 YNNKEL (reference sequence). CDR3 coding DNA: TGTGCCAGCAGCCAAGGGACTAGCGGGAGTAACATTCAGTACTTC. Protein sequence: CASSQGTSGSNIQYF.

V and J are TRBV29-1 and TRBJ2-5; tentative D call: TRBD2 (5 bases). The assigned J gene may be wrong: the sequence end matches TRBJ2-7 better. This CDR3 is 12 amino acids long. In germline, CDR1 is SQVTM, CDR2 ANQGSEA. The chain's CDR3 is CSVEISGDEQYF. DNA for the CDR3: TGCAGCGTTGAGATCAGCGGTGACGAGCAGTACTTC.

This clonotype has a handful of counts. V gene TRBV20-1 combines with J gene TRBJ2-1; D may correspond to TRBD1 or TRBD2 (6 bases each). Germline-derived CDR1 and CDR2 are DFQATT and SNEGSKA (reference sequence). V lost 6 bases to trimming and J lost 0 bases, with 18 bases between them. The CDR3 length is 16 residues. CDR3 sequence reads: CSARKGGSSSYNEQFF. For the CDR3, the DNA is TGCAGTGCCAGAAAGGGGGGATCCTCCTCCTACAATGAGCAGTTCTTC.

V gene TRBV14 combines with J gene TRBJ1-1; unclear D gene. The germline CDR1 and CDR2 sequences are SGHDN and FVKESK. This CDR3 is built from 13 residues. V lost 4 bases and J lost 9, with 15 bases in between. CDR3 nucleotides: TGTGCCAGCAGCCCACAAGTTCACACCCAAGCTTTCTTT. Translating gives CASSPQVHTQAFF.

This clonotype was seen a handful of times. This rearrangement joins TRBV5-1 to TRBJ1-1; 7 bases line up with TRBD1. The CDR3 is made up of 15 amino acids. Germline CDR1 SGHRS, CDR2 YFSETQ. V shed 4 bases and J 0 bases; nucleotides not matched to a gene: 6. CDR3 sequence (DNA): TGCGCCAGCAGCCAACCGGGACAGATGAACACTGAAGCTTTCTTT. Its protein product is CASSQPGQMNTEAFF.

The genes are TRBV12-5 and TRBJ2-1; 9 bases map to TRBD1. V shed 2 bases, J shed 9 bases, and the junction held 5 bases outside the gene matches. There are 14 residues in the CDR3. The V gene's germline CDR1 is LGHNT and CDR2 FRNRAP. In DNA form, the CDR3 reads TGTGCTAGTGGTTTGTCCGACAGGGGGAGTGAGCAGTTCTTC. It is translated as CASGLSDRGSEQFF.

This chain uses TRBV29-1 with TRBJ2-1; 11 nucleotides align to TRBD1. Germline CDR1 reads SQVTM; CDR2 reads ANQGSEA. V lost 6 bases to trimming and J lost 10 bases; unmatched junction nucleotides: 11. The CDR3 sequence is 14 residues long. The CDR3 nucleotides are TGCAGCGTCCGCAGGGACAGGGGGTCCCTCGAGCAGTTCTTC. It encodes CSVRRDRGSLEQFF.

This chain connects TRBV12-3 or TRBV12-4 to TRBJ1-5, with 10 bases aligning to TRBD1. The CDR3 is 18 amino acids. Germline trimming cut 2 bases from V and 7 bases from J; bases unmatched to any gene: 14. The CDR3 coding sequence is TGTGCCAGCAGTTTAAACCCCAGGGGGACAGGGGTGAGACAGCCCCAGCATTTT. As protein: CASSLNPRGTGVRQPQHF.

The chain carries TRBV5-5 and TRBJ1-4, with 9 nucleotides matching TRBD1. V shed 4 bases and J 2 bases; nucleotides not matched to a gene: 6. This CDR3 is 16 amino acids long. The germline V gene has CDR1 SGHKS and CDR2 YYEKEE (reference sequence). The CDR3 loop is CASSAGTGTTNEKLFF. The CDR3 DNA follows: TGTGCCAGCAGCGCCGGGACAGGGACGACTAATGAAAAACTGTTTTTT.

CDR3 region: CSASPWSGDLVGTQYF. The CDR3 region has the DNA TGCAGTGCTAGTCCTTGGTCAGGGGATCTTGTGGGGACCCAGTACTTC. The chain has TRBV20-1 and TRBJ2-5, with D tentatively TRBD1 (6 bases). V lost 3 bases to trimming and J lost 7 bases, with 24 bases between them. The CDR3 contains 16 residues. Germline V gives CDR1 DFQATT, CDR2 SNEGSKA (reference sequence).

CDR3 in DNA: TGCGCCAGCAGCCTGGGACCTAGCGGGGGGCAAGAGACCCAGTACTTC. Residues: CASSLGPSGGQETQYF. The gene calls are TRBV5-1 and TRBJ2-5, with 11 bases aligning to TRBD2. From germline, CDR1 is SGHRS and CDR2 YFSETQ. The CDR3 totals 16 residues. J was trimmed by 2 bases and V by 4 bases; bases with no gene match: 7.

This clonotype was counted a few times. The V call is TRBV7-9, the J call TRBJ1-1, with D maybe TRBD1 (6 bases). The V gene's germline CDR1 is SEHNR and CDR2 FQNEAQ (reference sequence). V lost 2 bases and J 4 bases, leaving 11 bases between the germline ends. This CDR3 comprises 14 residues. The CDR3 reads CASSLSQGSTEAFF. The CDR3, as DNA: TGTGCCAGCAGCTTATCCCAGGGGTCCACTGAAGCTTTCTTT.

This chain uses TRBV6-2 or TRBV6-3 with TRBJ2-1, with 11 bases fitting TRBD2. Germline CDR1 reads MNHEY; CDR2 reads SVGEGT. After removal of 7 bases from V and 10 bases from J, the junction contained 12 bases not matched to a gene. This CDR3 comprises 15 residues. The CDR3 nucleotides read TGTGCCAGCAAAAGGACTAGCGGGTTCACTCGAGAGCAGTTCTTC. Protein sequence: CASKRTSGFTREQFF.

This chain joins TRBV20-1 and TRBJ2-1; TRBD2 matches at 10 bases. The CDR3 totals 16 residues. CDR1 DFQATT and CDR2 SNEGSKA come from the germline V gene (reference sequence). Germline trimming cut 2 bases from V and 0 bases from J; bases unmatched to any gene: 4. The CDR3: CSARLAGVSSYNEQFF. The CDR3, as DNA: TGCAGTGCTAGACTAGCGGGAGTTAGCTCCTACAATGAGCAGTTCTTC.

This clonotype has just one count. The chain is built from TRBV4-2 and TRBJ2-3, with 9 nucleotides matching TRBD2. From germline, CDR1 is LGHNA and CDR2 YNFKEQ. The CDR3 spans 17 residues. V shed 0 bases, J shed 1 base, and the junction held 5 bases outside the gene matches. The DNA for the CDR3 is TGTGCCAGCAGCCAAGAGATTAGCGGGGGAGGCACAGATACGCAGTATTTT. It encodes CASSQEISGGGTDTQYF.

The CDR3 reads CASSEGTMRLTSWTEAFF. The DNA for the CDR3 is TGCGCCAGCAGTGAGGGGACCATGAGGTTGACGAGTTGGACTGAAGCTTTCTTT. The V gene is TRBV5-1, the J gene TRBJ1-1; D is possibly TRBD1 (5 bases). Trimming stripped 5 bases from V and 5 bases from J, with 28 bases between. CDR1 and CDR2 (germline): SGHRS, YFSETQ. The CDR3 is 18 amino acids.